A single sample is the source of the 32 T cell receptor beta chains below, sequenced in a study of blood T cell repertoires in COVID-19. Repertoires were generated with immunoSEQ multiplex PCR, while TCRdb's copy carries only in-frame clones and drops some. The repertoire holds roughly 83,000 clones, with 70% to 90% as singletons. The sample comprised peripheral blood. These receptors were taken from an elderly man with active or convalescent COVID-19.

V usage is TRBV2 and J usage is TRBJ1-1; D call uncertain. Deletions cut 7 bases from V and 7 bases from J, with 10 bases between. The V gene's germline CDR1 is SNHLY and CDR2 FYNNEI. The CDR3 sequence is 11 residues long. In DNA, the CDR3 is TGTGCCAGCACCTCCTATAATGAAGCTTTCTTT. As protein: CASTSYNEAFF.

The chain links TRBV5-1 to TRBJ2-1; D is undetermined. Germline values: CDR1 SGHRS, CDR2 YFSETQ. There are 11 residues in the CDR3. V was clipped by 5 bases and J by 8 bases, with 8 bases between them. The CDR3 sequence: CASSSRDEQFF. For the CDR3, the DNA is TGCGCCAGCAGTTCTCGGGATGAGCAGTTCTTC.

This chain's CDR3 is CASSFSGGADEQFF. The CDR3 nucleotides are TGTGCCAGCAGCTTTAGCGGGGGGGCCGATGAGCAGTTCTTC. The chain is built from TRBV7-2 and TRBJ2-1; 11 bases are shared with TRBD2. The CDR3 has 14 residues. CDR1 is SGHTA, CDR2 FQGNSA, per germline. The junction had 3 bases not matched to a gene; V was cut back by 3 bases and J by 8 bases.

This clone was seen a handful of times. The gene calls are TRBV5-1 and TRBJ1-5; 7 bases map to TRBD1. V lost 0 bases to trimming and J lost 5 bases; unmatched junction nucleotides: 2. CDR1 SGHRS and CDR2 YFSETQ come from the germline V gene. There are 14 residues in the CDR3. The CDR3 here is CASSLGGTDQPQHF. The CDR3 nucleotides are TGCGCCAGCAGCTTGGGGGGGACAGATCAGCCCCAGCATTTT.

The rearrangement uses TRBV5-1 and TRBJ2-2; D possibly corresponds to TRBD2 (5 bases). Germline-derived CDR1 and CDR2 are SGHRS and YFSETQ. The ends were cut back, 2 bases at V and 0 bases at J, with 8 bases in the middle. This CDR3 has 15 amino acids. CDR3 sequence reads: CASSLGGTNTGELFF. Here the CDR3 DNA reads TGCGCCAGCAGCTTAGGAGGAACGAACACCGGGGAGCTGTTTTTT.

This chain links TRBV10-3 with TRBJ1-2; D might be TRBD1 (6 bases). Germline V gene sequence: CDR1 ENHRY, CDR2 SYGVKD. V shed 1 base and J shed 7 bases, with 10 bases lying between them. The CDR3 covers 13 residues. The CDR3 loop is CAISELQGVGYTF. CDR3 nucleotide sequence: TGTGCCATCAGTGAGTTACAGGGAGTTGGCTACACCTTC.

This chain connects TRBV27 to TRBJ2-1; TRBD2 aligns across 9 bases. CDR1 MNHEY and CDR2 SMNVEV come from the germline V gene (reference sequence). The CDR3 contains 14 residues. V was clipped by 7 bases and J by 8 bases; unmatched bases: 9. The CDR3 DNA sequence: TGTGCCAGCAAGGCGGGAGGGCCTCGGGATGAGCAGTTCTTC. This translates into CASKAGGPRDEQFF.

Comment on this clone: A read error may produce the germline difference seen at one junction end. The chain is built from TRBV7-7 and TRBJ1-3, with 7 bases lining up with TRBD1. This CDR3 is built from 14 residues. Per germline, CDR1 SSHAT and CDR2 FNYEAQ (reference sequence). DNA of the CDR3: TGTGCTAGCAGTCCCGGGACAGCGGGAAACACCATATATTTT. This codes for CASSPGTAGNTIYF.

This chain connects TRBV10-2 to TRBJ1-6; 8 bases are shared with TRBD1. CDR3 length equals 15 residues. Germline trimming cut 3 bases from V and 10 bases from J; bases unmatched to any gene: 8. Looked up from germline, CDR1 is WSHSY and CDR2 is SAAADI. CDR3 in amino acids: CASSDRGRGRSPLHF. In DNA, the CDR3 is TGCGCCAGCAGTGACAGGGGGCGCGGGAGATCACCCCTCCACTTT.

This clone was seen once. This sequence joins TRBV2 and TRBJ1-2, with 7 positions matching TRBD1. This CDR3 region has 13 residues. J was trimmed by 5 bases and V by 7 bases; bases with no gene match: 7. Germline CDR1 is SNHLY and CDR2 is FYNNEI. Here the CDR3 DNA reads TGTGCCAGCACCCGGACAGGACTTTATGGCTACACCTTC. Encoded protein: CASTRTGLYGYTF.

The chain links TRBV3-1 (or the pseudogene TRBV3-2) to TRBJ2-1, with a weak D call TRBD1 (6 bases). V gave up 8 bases and J gave up 8 bases, with 10 bases separating them. Germline loops: CDR1 LGHDT, CDR2 YNNKEL (reference sequence). This CDR3 has 11 residues. CDR3 DNA: TGTGCCAGCCAGGGGTCCCATGAGCAGTTCTTC. This gives the protein CASQGSHEQFF.

This chain links TRBV2 with TRBJ2-1; TRBD2 agrees at 11 bases. This CDR3 contains 18 residues. Germline V CDR1 and CDR2: SNHLY, FYNNEI. The J segment lost 4 bases and the V segment lost 6 bases, leaving 14 bases of the junction unmatched. The CDR3 sequence is CASRGVGLAGTTYNEQFF. The CDR3, as DNA: TGTGCCAGCAGGGGAGTTGGACTAGCGGGCACGACGTACAATGAGCAGTTCTTC. Filled out from reference TRBV2 and TRBJ2-1, the complete variable domain reads EPEVTQTPSHQVTQMGQEVILRCVPISNHLYFYWYRQILGQKVEFLVSFYNNEISEKSEIFDDQFSVERPDGSNFTLKIRSTKLEDSAMYFCASRGVGLAGTTYNEQFFGPGTRLTVL.

J is TRBJ1-6 and V is TRBV4-1; perhaps TRBD1 as D (6 bases). The CDR3 extends over 16 amino acids. From germline, CDR1 is MGHRA and CDR2 YSYEKL. Deletions cut 1 base from V and 6 bases from J, with 13 bases between. The DNA for the CDR3 is TGCGCCAGCAGCCAAGCCCAGGGGTTATCTAATTCACCCCTCCACTTT. It specifies CASSQAQGLSNSPLHF.

The V and J genes are TRBV28 and TRBJ1-5; D unresolved. The CDR3 has 12 residues. Germline CDR1 reads MDHEN; CDR2 reads SYDVKM. V lost 7 bases, J lost 7 bases, and 11 bases lay in between. CDR3 nucleotide sequence: TGTGCCAGCAAAGCCCCCGTCCAGCCCCAGCATTTT. This translates into CASKAPVQPQHF.

This chain connects TRBV28 to TRBJ2-5, with D tentatively TRBD2 (5 bases). The germline V gene has CDR1 MDHEN and CDR2 SYDVKM. Trimming pared 8 bases from V and 5 bases from J, leaving 15 bases between. The CDR3 consists of 13 residues. CDR3: CASASAGLETQYF. In nucleotides, the CDR3 is TGTGCCAGCGCCTCGGCGGGTTTGGAGACCCAGTACTTC.

As regards this clone: The sample contains more than one DNA sequence encoding this CDR3. This chain joins TRBV5-1 and TRBJ2-3, with D tentatively TRBD2 (5 bases). From germline, CDR1 is SGHRS and CDR2 YFSETQ. The CDR3 contains 13 residues. V lost 2 bases and J 1 base, leaving 5 bases between the germline ends. The CDR3 region is CASSLAGTDTQYF. The CDR3 coding sequence is TGCGCCAGCAGCTTAGCGGGCACAGATACGCAGTATTTT.

A single count supports this clone. Written as DNA, the CDR3 is TGTGCCAGTACATTCGGGACACTCCAATCACCCCTCCACTTT. This sequence encodes CASTFGTLQSPLHF. V usage is TRBV19 and J usage is TRBJ1-6; D is possibly TRBD1 (6 bases). Deletions cut 7 bases from V and 10 bases from J, with 17 bases between. The CDR3 is 14 amino acids. Germline-derived CDR1 and CDR2 are LNHDA and SQIVND (reference sequence).

Only a few counts were recorded for this clone. The rearrangement uses TRBV6-5 and TRBJ1-1; 9 nucleotides line up with TRBD1. This CDR3 has 16 amino acids. V shed 2 bases and J 0 bases; nucleotides not matched to a gene: 4. Germline V gene sequence: CDR1 MNHEY, CDR2 SVGAGI. DNA of the CDR3: TGTGCCAGCAGTTACGGACAGGGGCTGTTGAACACTGAAGCTTTCTTT. This sequence encodes CASSYGQGLLNTEAFF.

This clone was seen a few times. The chain has TRBV30 and TRBJ1-6, with D perhaps matching TRBD1 (6 bases). Germline CDR1 GTSNPN, CDR2 SVGIG (reference sequence). V lost 3 bases and J 9 bases, leaving 12 bases between the germline ends. This CDR3 is built from 13 residues. The CDR3 sequence is CAWREQGTSPLHF. For the CDR3, the DNA is TGTGCCTGGAGAGAGCAGGGGACTTCACCCCTCCACTTT.

A single count supports this clone. This CDR3 reads CASSLSGRAWDEQFF. As DNA, the CDR3 is TGTGCCAGCAGCTTAAGCGGGAGGGCCTGGGATGAGCAGTTCTTC. This sequence joins TRBV7-2 and TRBJ2-1, with 10 positions matching TRBD2. V dropped 2 bases and J dropped 8; count of bases not matched to a gene: 6. There are 15 residues in the CDR3. Germline V gene lookup returns CDR1 SGHTA and CDR2 FQGNSA. The whole variable domain, filled in from reference TRBV7-2 and TRBJ2-1, reads GAGVSQSPSNKVTEKGKDVELRCDPISGHTALYWYRQSLGQGLEFLIYFQGNSAPDKSGLPSDRFSAERTGGSVSTLTIQRTQQEDSAVYLCASSLSGRAWDEQFFGPGTRLTVL.

The chain uses TRBV5-1 and TRBJ2-5; tentatively, D is TRBD1 (5 bases). Trimming stripped 4 bases from V and 2 bases from J, with 15 bases between. Germline CDR1 is SGHRS and CDR2 is YFSETQ. This CDR3 is 15 amino acids long. The CDR3 sequence: CASSGTGKSQETQYF. The CDR3 region has the DNA TGCGCCAGCAGCGGAACAGGAAAGTCACAAGAGACCCAGTACTTC.

V usage is TRBV28 and J usage is TRBJ2-5, with 8 bases aligning to TRBD1. Per the germline V gene, CDR1 is MDHEN and CDR2 is SYDVKM. The CDR3 has 15 amino acids. V dropped 3 bases and J dropped 7; count of bases not matched to a gene: 10. Here the CDR3 reads CASSFTGQGHRTQYF. CDR3 nucleotide sequence: TGTGCCAGCAGTTTTACAGGACAGGGACATAGGACCCAGTACTTC.

The rearrangement joins TRBV5-4 to TRBJ2-7; maybe TRBD2 (5 bases). Germline CDR1 reads SGHNT; CDR2 reads YYREEE (reference sequence). The length of the CDR3 is 14 residues. Between the trimmed V and J ends, which lost 2 bases and 5 bases, there was a span of 14 bases. In DNA form, the CDR3 reads TGTGCCAGCAGCTTTGGGCCCCCGCGGGACGAGCAGTACGTC. Its translation: CASSFGPPRDEQYV.

This chain links TRBV12-3 or TRBV12-4 with TRBJ1-2; D is possibly TRBD1 (6 bases). This CDR3 is built from 12 residues. V was cut by 1 base and J by 6 bases, with 6 bases left in between. The CDR3 nucleotides read TGTGCCAGCAGTTTAGGGACAGATGGCTACACCTTC. Encoded protein: CASSLGTDGYTF.

V usage is TRBV18 and J usage is TRBJ2-3, with 7 bases identical to TRBD1. CDR1 and CDR2 from the germline V gene are KGHSH and LQKENI. This CDR3 has 16 amino acids. V dropped 5 bases and J dropped 1; count of bases not matched to a gene: 9. For the CDR3, the DNA is TGTGCCAGCTCAACCCGACAGGGAAAGGGCACAGATACGCAGTATTTT. This translates into CASSTRQGKGTDTQYF.

This sequence joins TRBV5-1 and TRBJ1-1, with D perhaps matching TRBD1 (5 bases). V was clipped by 4 bases and J by 4 bases, with 14 bases between them. The CDR3 is 14 amino acids. Germline loops: CDR1 SGHRS, CDR2 YFSETQ. This CDR3 is CASSAKQGATEAFF. CDR3 coding DNA: TGCGCCAGCAGCGCAAAGCAGGGTGCCACTGAAGCTTTCTTT.

The CDR3 sequence: CASSLNGSPLHF. CDR3 nucleotide sequence: TGTGCCAGCAGTTTAAACGGTTCACCCCTCCACTTT. The chain joins TRBV27 to TRBJ1-6, with D unclear. Trimming removed 2 bases from V and 9 bases from J, with 5 bases in between. This CDR3 contains 12 residues. Germline lookup yields CDR1 MNHEY and CDR2 SMNVEV (reference sequence).

The V gene is TRBV27, the J gene TRBJ1-1; TRBD1 agrees at 7 bases. CDR3 size: 13 residues. The ends lost 7 bases at V and 1 base at J; junction bases unmatched: 3. The germline CDR1 and CDR2 sequences are MNHEY and SMNVEV (reference sequence). The CDR3 sequence is CASKDRRNTEAFF. The CDR3, as DNA: TGTGCCAGCAAGGACAGGAGGAACACTGAAGCTTTCTTT.

This clone was counted a single time. The V call is TRBV19, the J call TRBJ2-3, with 8 bases fitting TRBD2. There are 15 residues in the CDR3. Germline values: CDR1 LNHDA, CDR2 SQIVND (reference sequence). V was clipped by 8 bases and J by 0 bases; unmatched bases: 7. DNA of the CDR3: TGTGCCAGTTCCGGACTAGCATTAAGCACAGATACGCAGTATTTT. Its translation is CASSGLALSTDTQYF.

This clone was counted between two and nine times. CDR3 loop: CASSSSRQGLYTEAFF. The CDR3 DNA sequence: TGCGCCAGCAGCTCCTCGCGACAGGGCCTCTACACTGAAGCTTTCTTT. V and J are TRBV5-1 and TRBJ1-1; 7 bases match TRBD1. The CDR3 sequence is 16 residues long. The V gene end was trimmed by 3 bases and the J gene end by 3 bases; junction bases not matched to a gene: 11. Germline CDR1 and CDR2: SGHRS and YFSETQ. The full variable domain, completed using reference TRBV5-1 and TRBJ1-1, is KAGVTQTPRYLIKTRGQQVTLSCSPISGHRSVSWYQQTPGQGLQFLFEYFSETQRNKGNFPGRFSGRQFSNSRSEMNVSTLELGDSALYLCASSSSRQGLYTEAFFGQGTRLTVV.

The CDR3 DNA sequence: TGTGCCAGCTCACCGCTCTCTCAGAATGAGCAGTTCTTC. It yields the protein CASSPLSQNEQFF. V usage is TRBV18 and J usage is TRBJ2-1; D gene unclear. The CDR3 totals 13 residues. CDR1 is KGHSH and CDR2 is LQKENI in the germline V gene. Trimming removed 3 bases at V and 7 bases at J, with 10 bases between. Drawing the rest from reference TRBV18 and TRBJ2-1, the complete variable domain is NAGVMQNPRHLVRRRGQEARLRCSPMKGHSHVYWYRQLPEEGLKFMVYLQKENIIDESGMPKERFSAEFPKEGPSILRIQQVVRGDSAAYFCASSPLSQNEQFFGPGTRLTVL.

This chain joins TRBV19 and TRBJ2-3; a weak D match, TRBD1 (5 bases). Germline assignment: CDR1 LNHDA and CDR2 SQIVND (reference sequence). This CDR3 spans 13 amino acids. The ends were cut back, 6 bases at V and 3 bases at J, with 10 bases in the middle. The CDR3 here is CASRIKGTDTQYF. CDR3 bases: TGTGCCAGTAGAATTAAGGGGACAGATACGCAGTATTTT.